The 8 T cell receptor beta chains below come from one sample, sequenced in a study of OX40 agonist ivuxolimab in advanced cancers. Here immunoSEQ multiplex PCR was the method, and the copy in TCRdb shows in-frame clones only, minus some. The sample contains roughly 61,000 clones, over 75% of which appear only once. The material sequenced was CD4+ or CD8+ T cells sorted from blood, taken in a trial of the OX40 agonist ivuxolimab. The source is an adult with an advanced solid tumor such as melanoma, head and neck, liver or kidney cancer.

The rearrangement uses TRBV19 and TRBJ1-2, with D possibly TRBD1 on 6 matching bases. Trimming removed 0 bases from V and 5 bases from J, with 13 bases in between. Germline V gene data show CDR1 as LNHDA and CDR2 as SQIVND (reference sequence). The length of the CDR3 is 15 residues. The CDR3 reads CASSIDHQGPYGYTF. In DNA, the CDR3 is TGTGCCAGTAGTATAGATCACCAGGGGCCTTATGGCTACACCTTC.

This clone showed up just once. The chain is built from TRBV19 and TRBJ1-5; the match to TRBD1 covers 7 bases. Trimming at V came to 5 bases and at J to 3 bases, leaving 1 base not matched to a gene. CDR3 length equals 13 residues. CDR1 is LNHDA and CDR2 is SQIVND in the germline V gene (reference sequence). This CDR3 reads CASSGQDNQPQHF. The CDR3 nucleotides read TGTGCCAGTAGTGGACAGGACAATCAGCCCCAGCATTTT.

V usage is TRBV29-1 and J usage is TRBJ1-1, with D possibly matching TRBD1 (5 bases). The CDR3 is 11 amino acids. V was cut by 5 bases and J by 5 bases, with 9 bases left in between. Germline CDR1 and CDR2: SQVTM and ANQGSEA. DNA of the CDR3: TGCAGCGTTTCAGGGAATACTGAAGCTTTCTTT. This translates into CSVSGNTEAFF.

The chain is built from TRBV5-1 and TRBJ2-5, with TRBD2 matching over 13 bases. V lost 3 bases and J lost 4; bases outside the gene matches: 3. CDR3 length: 15 residues. Germline V gives CDR1 SGHRS, CDR2 YFSETQ. CDR3 residues: CASSSGLAGSETQYF. DNA of the CDR3: TGCGCCAGCAGCTCGGGACTAGCGGGGTCAGAGACCCAGTACTTC.

The rearrangement links TRBV5-4 to TRBJ2-3; no clear D gene. Per germline, CDR1 SGHNT and CDR2 YYREEE (reference sequence). The CDR3 length is 15 residues. Trimming removed 0 bases at V and 2 bases at J, with 10 bases between. The CDR3 DNA is TGTGCCAGCAGCTTGGCAGAAAAGTCCACAGATACGCAGTATTTT. Its translation is CASSLAEKSTDTQYF.

This chain links TRBV10-3 with TRBJ2-3; 13 bases line up with TRBD2. V lost 6 bases to trimming and J lost 5 bases; unmatched junction nucleotides: 8. CDR1 is ENHRY and CDR2 is SYGVKD in the germline V gene. The CDR3 extends over 16 amino acids. The CDR3 nucleotides read TGTGCCATCAGCTTTGGACTAGCGGGAGTTGTAGATACGCAGTATTTT. Translated, it gives CAISFGLAGVVDTQYF.

This chain links TRBV19 with TRBJ2-1; tentative D call: TRBD2 (5 bases). The CDR3 runs to 15 residues. Deletions cut 5 bases from V and 4 bases from J, with 15 bases between. From germline, CDR1 is LNHDA and CDR2 SQIVND (reference sequence). CDR3 DNA: TGTGCCAGTAGTCGCTTAGTCGGAGGTTACAATGAGCAGTTCTTC. This codes for CASSRLVGGYNEQFF.

This chain uses TRBV5-1 with TRBJ1-5; 10 bases map to TRBD1. Germline V gives CDR1 SGHRS, CDR2 YFSETQ. The CDR3 totals 17 residues. J lost 1 base, V lost 4 bases, and 8 bases had no gene match. The CDR3 is CASSVGTGVGSNQPQHF. The DNA of the CDR3 is TGCGCCAGCAGCGTCGGGACAGGGGTGGGAAGCAATCAGCCCCAGCATTTT.